The next 30 T cell receptor beta chains were all read from a single sample in a study of T cells in Graves' hyperthyroidism and ophthalmopathy. TCR beta CDR3 regions were amplified from RNA. Initially, a first-round RT-PCR of the TCR CDR3 employed the HTBI primer set. MiXCR, run by TCRdb on the multiplex PCR reads, gives a single entry per CDR3 protein. The sample yields a few hundred thousand distinct CDR3 sequences, 11% to 15% seen once. The sequenced sample consisted of blood. These TCRs come from a woman aged 40 to 55 with Graves' hyperthyroidism.

Ten or more counts support this clonotype. The rearrangement links TRBV30 to TRBJ2-1, with D perhaps matching TRBD2 (5 bases). This CDR3 has 15 residues. Germline V lookup: CDR1 GTSNPN, CDR2 SVGIG (reference sequence). V lost 2 bases to trimming and J lost 0 bases, with 11 bases between them. The CDR3 DNA reads as TGTGCCTGGAGTCCTCTAGGGAGCTCCTACAATGAGCAGTTCTTC. Its translation: CAWSPLGSSYNEQFF.

This clonotype was detected many times. The V gene is TRBV20-1, the J gene TRBJ1-1, with D hard to call. With 3 bases removed from V and 1 base from J, the gap between germline ends came to 3 bases. The CDR3 length is 11 residues. Germline-derived CDR1 and CDR2 are DFQATT and SNEGSKA (reference sequence). The CDR3 spells CSARENTEAFF. In DNA, the CDR3 is TGCAGTGCTAGGGAGAACACTGAAGCTTTCTTT.

The rearrangement links TRBV18 to TRBJ1-5; 10 bases are shared with TRBD1. V gave up 8 bases and J gave up 3 bases; unmatched junction bases: 16. The germline V gene encodes CDR1 KGHSH and CDR2 LQKENI. This CDR3 comprises 18 residues. The CDR3 bases are TGTGCCAGCCAAAGTGGGGACAGGGGATATATAGACAATCAGCCCCAGCATTTT. Amino acid sequence: CASQSGDRGYIDNQPQHF.

This clonotype showed up many times. V and J are TRBV28 and TRBJ2-1; D uncertain. CDR1 MDHEN and CDR2 SYDVKM come from the germline V gene. The V end lost 4 bases, the J end lost 0 bases, and 13 bases lay between the germline ends. CDR3 length: 16 residues. Here the CDR3 DNA reads TGTGCCAGCAGTTCATCCGGCTTCAGCTCCTACAATGAGCAGTTCTTC. It encodes CASSSSGFSSYNEQFF.

This clonotype was counted a few times. The chain couples TRBV2 to TRBJ2-3; the match to TRBD2 covers 12 bases. Per germline, CDR1 SNHLY and CDR2 FYNNEI. The length of the CDR3 is 15 residues. The J segment lost 5 bases and the V segment lost 3 bases, leaving 3 bases of the junction unmatched. The CDR3, as DNA: TGTGCCAGCAGTGATACGGGACTAGCGGGAGATACGCAGTATTTT. Its translation: CASSDTGLAGDTQYF. The full variable domain, with the rest looked up from reference TRBV2 and TRBJ2-3, is EPEVTQTPSHQVTQMGQEVILRCVPISNHLYFYWYRQILGQKVEFLVSFYNNEISEKSEIFDDQFSVERPDGSNFTLKIRSTKLEDSAMYFCASSDTGLAGDTQYFGPGTRLTVL.

This clonotype was recorded many times. The chain recombines TRBV30 with TRBJ1-6; possibly TRBD1 for D (5 bases). V was pared by 8 bases and J by 4 bases, with 18 bases between. The CDR3 length is 15 residues. Looked up from germline, CDR1 is GTSNPN and CDR2 is SVGIG (reference sequence). CDR3: CAASSAGPYNSPLHF. The CDR3 DNA reads TGTGCCGCCAGCTCCGCGGGACCTTATAATTCACCCCTCCACTTT.

Comment on this clonotype: Compared with germline, one end of the junction differs, possibly owing to a read error. This chain uses TRBV5-1 with TRBJ1-2; D is perhaps TRBD1 (6 bases). CDR3 length: 12 amino acids. CDR1 is SGHRS and CDR2 is YFSETQ in the germline V gene. The CDR3 region has the DNA TGCGCCAGCAGCCTGGACAGCTATGGCTGCACCTTC. Residues: CASSLDSYGCTF.

This rearrangement joins TRBV5-6 to TRBJ2-5; a weak D match, TRBD2 (6 bases). Germline-derived CDR1 and CDR2 are SGHDT and YYEEEE. CDR3 length equals 14 residues. The V gene lost 2 bases and the J gene lost 7 bases, with 15 bases spanning the gap. The CDR3 spells CASSFGTLLGTQYF. The CDR3 nucleotides read TGTGCCAGCAGCTTCGGGACTCTCCTCGGGACCCAGTACTTC.

This clonotype showed up many times. J is TRBJ2-3 and V is TRBV11-3; 10 bases match TRBD2. The CDR3 is 15 residues long. Trimming at V came to 9 bases and at J to 2 bases, leaving 8 bases not matched to a gene. Germline-derived CDR1 and CDR2 are SGHNT and YENEEA. CDR3 loop: CASGAGTSDTDTQYF. DNA for the CDR3: TGTGCCAGTGGGGCCGGGACTAGCGACACAGATACGCAGTATTTT.

This clonotype showed up many times. The chain is built from TRBV2 and TRBJ2-7; 13 bases agree with TRBD2. The junction had 2 bases not matched to a gene; V was cut back by 5 bases and J by 4 bases. CDR1 SNHLY and CDR2 FYNNEI come from the germline V gene. The CDR3 runs to 14 residues. DNA for the CDR3: TGTGCCAGCAGTTGGACTAGCGGGAGTTACGAGCAGTACTTC. It yields the protein CASSWTSGSYEQYF.

The V call is TRBV4-1, the J call TRBJ2-7; TRBD2 might be the D (7 bases). V was clipped by 3 bases and J by 7 bases, with 19 bases between them. Germline assignment: CDR1 MGHRA and CDR2 YSYEKL. This CDR3 is built from 15 residues. CDR3 in amino acids: CASSHSSGLGGEQYF. The CDR3 nucleotides read TGCGCCAGCAGCCACTCCTCAGGACTAGGGGGTGAGCAGTACTTC.

This clonotype was seen a handful of times. The chain joins TRBV2 to TRBJ2-3; 7 bases match TRBD2. CDR1 and CDR2 (germline): SNHLY, FYNNEI. The CDR3 runs 13 residues. The trim removed 9 bases at V and 2 bases at J, leaving 5 bases unmatched. The CDR3 DNA follows: TGTGCCAGTTCCGGGGGGTTCACAGATACGCAGTATTTT. As protein: CASSGGFTDTQYF. The entire variable domain, with the rest obtained from reference TRBV2 and TRBJ2-3, is as follows: EPEVTQTPSHQVTQMGQEVILRCVPISNHLYFYWYRQILGQKVEFLVSFYNNEISEKSEIFDDQFSVERPDGSNFTLKIRSTKLEDSAMYFCASSGGFTDTQYFGPGTRLTVL.

In this sample, this clonotype turned up many times. The chain is built from TRBV5-5 and TRBJ2-5, with 12 bases aligning to TRBD1. CDR1 is SGHKS and CDR2 is YYEKEE in the germline V gene (reference sequence). The ends lost 4 bases at V and 1 base at J; junction bases unmatched: 5. This CDR3 region has 16 residues. CDR3 residues: CASSLGTGGTQETQYF. CDR3 DNA sequence: TGTGCCAGCAGCCTAGGGACAGGGGGCACCCAAGAGACCCAGTACTTC.

To note about this clonotype: A much larger clonotype is one base distant, so this may be a read error. The chain carries TRBV28 and TRBJ1-2; TRBD1 matches at 10 bases. This CDR3 region has 14 residues. Germline V lookup: CDR1 MDHEN, CDR2 SYDVKM. V lost 4 bases to trimming and J lost 6 bases; unmatched junction nucleotides: 5. DNA for the CDR3: TGTGCCAGCAGTTCCGCCGGGACAGGGGATGGCTACACCTTC. Its protein is CASSSAGTGDGYTF.

CDR3 coding DNA: TGTGCCAGCAGCTTTTACAACTACGAGCAGTACTTC. Its translation: CASSFYNYEQYF. The genes are TRBV5-8 and TRBJ2-7; D unclear. The CDR3 totals 12 residues. V lost 2 bases to trimming and J lost 3 bases, with 6 bases between them. Germline CDR1 is SGHTS and CDR2 is YDEGEE.

Concerning this clonotype itself: This could be a read error, since a much larger clone is one nucleotide away. This chain links TRBV7-2 with TRBJ1-1, with D hard to call. V was pared by 5 bases and J by 1 base, with 11 bases between. The V gene's germline CDR1 is SGHTA and CDR2 FQGNSA. The CDR3 is 14 residues long. CDR3 sequence reads: CASSPLDPNTEAFF. In nucleotides, the CDR3 is TGTGCCAGCAGCCCCCTCGATCCGAACACTGAAGCTTTCTTT.

Ten or more counts support this clonotype. J is TRBJ2-7 and V is TRBV6-1; the D gene is possibly TRBD1 (6 bases). Germline CDR1 and CDR2: MNHNS and SASEGT. V lost 4 bases to trimming and J lost 1 base, with 11 bases between them. There are 14 residues in the CDR3. CDR3 loop: CASSADRSSYEQYF. CDR3 nucleotide sequence: TGTGCCAGCAGTGCAGACAGGTCTTCCTACGAGCAGTACTTC.

The chain couples TRBV12-3 or TRBV12-4 to TRBJ1-6; D might be TRBD1 (6 bases). The V and J ends lost 1 base and 10 bases respectively, with 11 bases between them. The CDR3 length is 14 residues. The CDR3 DNA reads TGTGCCAGCAGTTTAGTTGGGGGCGAGTCACCCCTCCACTTT. Its protein product is CASSLVGGESPLHF.

The chain uses TRBV20-1 and TRBJ1-6, with TRBD1 identical over 9 bases. Germline V CDR1 and CDR2: DFQATT, SNEGSKA (reference sequence). The CDR3 length is 14 residues. Germline trimming cut 3 bases from V and 7 bases from J; bases unmatched to any gene: 4. This CDR3 is CSASRTGDNSPLHF. The CDR3 nucleotides are TGCAGTGCTAGCCGGACAGGGGACAATTCACCCCTCCACTTT.

J is TRBJ2-7 and V is TRBV6-1; D is perhaps TRBD1 (6 bases). Trimming removed 2 bases from V and 5 bases from J, with 10 bases in between. The CDR3 length is 13 residues. CDR1 is MNHNS, CDR2 SASEGT, per germline. CDR3 residues: CASSEQGFNEQYF. CDR3 bases: TGTGCCAGCAGTGAACAGGGGTTTAACGAGCAGTACTTC.

This clonotype was picked up many times. The rearrangement uses TRBV7-9 and TRBJ2-1, with 10 nucleotides matching TRBD2. V lost 1 base to trimming and J lost 4 bases; unmatched junction nucleotides: 1. There are 15 residues in the CDR3. Germline assignment: CDR1 SEHNR and CDR2 FQNEAQ (reference sequence). Written as DNA, the CDR3 is TGTGCCAGCAGCTTAGTACTAGCGGGGTACAATGAGCAGTTCTTC. It specifies CASSLVLAGYNEQFF. The whole variable domain, remainder taken from reference TRBV7-9 and TRBJ2-1, is DTGVSQNPRHKITKRGQNVTFRCDPISEHNRLYWYRQTLGQGPEFLTYFQNEAQLEKSRLLSDRFSAERPKGSFSTLEIQRTEQGDSAMYLCASSLVLAGYNEQFFGPGTRLTVL.

In this sample, this clonotype turned up many times. V and J are TRBV12-3 or TRBV12-4 and TRBJ2-7; 10 nucleotides align to TRBD2. The CDR3 runs 15 residues. With V trimmed by 5 bases and J by 3 bases, 7 bases remained unmatched. In DNA, the CDR3 is TGTGCCAGCAGTCCCCGTACTAGCGGGATCTACGAGCAGTACTTC. The encoded protein is CASSPRTSGIYEQYF.

V gene TRBV29-1 combines with J gene TRBJ1-4, with 7 bases lining up with TRBD1. Germline V gene lookup returns CDR1 SQVTM and CDR2 ANQGSEA. The length of the CDR3 is 14 residues. With V trimmed by 4 bases and J by 10 bases, 12 bases remained unmatched. The CDR3 bases are TGCAGCGTTGGGACAGGAACAGAATCTGGAAAACTGTTTTTT. This codes for CSVGTGTESGKLFF.

The gene calls are TRBV5-1 and TRBJ2-1; 7 bases are a match to TRBD2. V shed 2 bases, J shed 7 bases, and the junction held 12 bases outside the gene matches. CDR1 and CDR2 (germline): SGHRS, YFSETQ. The length of the CDR3 is 16 residues. CDR3 bases: TGCGCCAGCAGCTTAAGTCCTAGCGGCGTCTCTAATGAGCAGTTCTTC. This codes for CASSLSPSGVSNEQFF.

This clonotype occurred many times. V usage is TRBV9 and J usage is TRBJ2-3; 9 nucleotides align to TRBD1. Trimming at V came to 0 bases and at J to 3 bases, leaving 5 bases not matched to a gene. Germline V CDR1 and CDR2: SGDLS, YYNGEE. The CDR3 spans 16 residues. CDR3 coding DNA: TGTGCCAGCAGCGTAGCCGGGACAGGGTCGACAGATACGCAGTATTTT. Translation: CASSVAGTGSTDTQYF.

The chain uses TRBV20-1 and TRBJ1-2; D ambiguous. Germline CDR1 and CDR2: DFQATT and SNEGSKA (reference sequence). This CDR3 contains 11 residues. Trimming shortened V by 6 bases and J by 4 bases, and 9 bases separated the two germline ends. The chain's CDR3 is CSAQVAYGYTF. The CDR3 bases are TGCAGTGCCCAGGTGGCCTATGGCTACACCTTC.

This clonotype was seen repeatedly, ten times or more. The rearrangement links TRBV18 to TRBJ2-5; D might be TRBD1 (5 bases). This CDR3 spans 15 amino acids. Looked up from germline, CDR1 is KGHSH and CDR2 is LQKENI. The germline V and J ends were trimmed by 3 bases and 3 bases, with 14 bases remaining between them. The CDR3 here is CASSPFDRGKETQYF. The CDR3 DNA is TGTGCCAGCTCACCTTTCGACAGAGGAAAAGAGACCCAGTACTTC.

Ten or more counts support this clonotype. The V gene is TRBV30, the J gene TRBJ2-3; the match to TRBD2 covers 9 bases. This CDR3 comprises 18 residues. Germline CDR1 GTSNPN, CDR2 SVGIG (reference sequence). The J segment lost 0 bases and the V segment lost 6 bases, leaving 16 bases of the junction unmatched. For the CDR3, the DNA is TGTGCCTGTAAGACCAGAGGACTAGCGATTACTAGCACAGATACGCAGTATTTT. Its translation: CACKTRGLAITSTDTQYF.

There are a few counts of this clonotype. The gene calls are TRBV5-8 and TRBJ1-5, with a tentative D call TRBD1 (6 bases). Germline CDR1 reads SGHTS; CDR2 reads YDEGEE. V lost 2 bases and J 6 bases, leaving 15 bases between the germline ends. This CDR3 is built from 15 residues. CDR3 amino acids: CASSFRGTGIQPQHF. CDR3 sequence (DNA): TGTGCCAGCAGCTTTCGGGGAACAGGGATTCAGCCCCAGCATTTT.

Ten or more counts support this clonotype. This sequence joins TRBV27 and TRBJ2-2, with D tentatively TRBD1 (6 bases). Germline-derived CDR1 and CDR2 are MNHEY and SMNVEV (reference sequence). CDR3 size: 14 residues. Trimming shortened V by 8 bases and J by 4 bases, and 14 bases separated the two germline ends. This CDR3 reads CASQAQGPTGELFF. The CDR3 coding sequence is TGTGCCAGCCAAGCGCAGGGGCCCACCGGGGAGCTGTTTTTT.